This T cell receptor beta chain is from a study of blood T cell repertoires in COVID-19. The CDR3 totals 13 residues. V gave up 6 bases and J gave up 4 bases, with 13 bases separating them. Germline CDR1 reads SNHLY; CDR2 reads FYNNEI. Sequencing used immunoSEQ multiplex PCR; TCRdb keeps in-frame clones, though not all of them. Of under 350,000 clones in the sample, about 85% were seen once. This chain joins TRBV2 and TRBJ2-7, with D hard to call. The sequence came from a human donor in a cohort sampled during active COVID-19. The sample was peripheral blood. CDR3 region: CASSSDTQYEQYF. In DNA, the CDR3 is TGTGCCAGCAGCTCAGACACTCAATACGAGCAGTACTTC.